This T cell receptor (beta chain) was recorded in a study of cytomegalovirus exposure and HLA in healthy donors. Findings and caveats of the study: In an earlier analysis, in fewer than 700 donors, most V segments appeared productive either ~87% or ~30% of the time. A later analysis linked a missense variant in DCLRE1C to the trimming of TCR beta V and J genes. Three CMV-associated chains were confirmed in vitro to be specific for CMV antigens.

Germline-derived CDR1 and CDR2 are MNHNS and SASEGT. The CDR3 length is 15 residues. V was pared by 11 bases and J by 6 bases, with 16 bases of the junction left unmatched. The donors were healthy bone marrow donors. A word on this clone: The antigen remains unidentified.

It was with 60 Vbeta and 13 Jbeta primers that the PCR ran. Here immunoSEQ multiplex PCR was the method, and the copy in TCRdb shows in-frame clones only, minus some. The sample has some 80,000 clones; around 78% are singletons. This clonotype was obtained from a man aged 35-49 years in good health and CMV-seronegative. The V and J genes are TRBV6-1 and TRBJ2-7, with TRBD1 identical over 10 bases. Sequencing was carried out using PBMCs. For the CDR3, the DNA is TGTGCCGCCCGGCCGGGACAGGGGTATTCGGGCGAGCAGTACTTC. Its translation is CAARPGQGYSGEQYF.